These 26 T cell receptor beta chains were all obtained from the same sample, sequenced in a study of blood T cells in healthy people across ages. Alongside a J-beta primer mix, a sample-barcoded 5' primer served in a second PCR lasting roughly 6 to 12 cycles. MiXCR was run by TCRdb on the 5' RACE reads, yielding one entry per CDR3 protein. The sample contains more than 650,000 distinct CDR3 sequences, roughly 53% of which appear only once. The source material was blood. The receptor source for this set is a man older than 75 in good health.

V is TRBV3-1 and J is TRBJ1-1, with D possibly TRBD1 on 5 matching bases. In germline, CDR1 is LGHDT, CDR2 YNNKEL (reference sequence). V lost 3 bases to trimming and J lost 1 base, with 18 bases between them. This CDR3 spans 17 amino acids. The CDR3 loop is CASSQRTPAQGNTEAFF. The CDR3 DNA reads TGTGCCAGCAGCCAGAGGACCCCAGCCCAGGGGAACACTGAAGCTTTCTTT.

This chain connects TRBV6-1 to TRBJ2-3; 15 nucleotides align to TRBD2. V trimming: 4 bases; J trimming: 6 bases; junction bases outside the gene matches: 2. This CDR3 spans 15 amino acids. The germline CDR1 and CDR2 sequences are MNHNS and SASEGT. The CDR3 DNA reads as TGTGCCAGCAGTGGGACTAGCGGGGGGGTGGATACGCAGTATTTT. Translation gives CASSGTSGGVDTQYF.

The chain uses TRBV7-8 and TRBJ2-7, with a tentative D call TRBD1 (6 bases). The CDR3 extends over 15 amino acids. Trimming stripped 3 bases from V and 0 bases from J, with 12 bases between. Per the germline V gene, CDR1 is SGHVS and CDR2 is FQNEAQ. CDR3 region: CASSFRGDISYEQYF. In DNA, the CDR3 is TGTGCCAGCAGCTTTAGAGGGGACATCTCCTACGAGCAGTACTTC. Supplemented by reference TRBV7-8 and TRBJ2-7, the full variable domain reads GAGVSQSPRYKVAKRGQDVALRCDPISGHVSLFWYQQALGQGPEFLTYFQNEAQLDKSGLPSDRFFAERPEGSVSTLKIQRTQQEDSAVYLCASSFRGDISYEQYFGPGTRLTVT.

J is TRBJ2-1 and V is TRBV5-1; D is possibly TRBD2 (5 bases). There are 14 residues in the CDR3. CDR1 and CDR2 from the germline V gene are SGHRS and YFSETQ. The germline V and J ends were trimmed by 4 bases and 7 bases, with 15 bases remaining between them. The CDR3 region is CASSLPTGSNEQFF. In nucleotides, the CDR3 is TGCGCCAGCAGCCTACCGACGGGGTCAAATGAGCAGTTCTTC.

This clonotype appeared a few times. V and J are TRBV5-1 and TRBJ2-5; 8 bases are a match to TRBD2. Germline lookup yields CDR1 SGHRS and CDR2 YFSETQ. The CDR3 runs to 15 residues. The ends lost 4 bases at V and 0 bases at J; junction bases unmatched: 5. The CDR3 reads CASSRAGGYQETQYF. DNA of the CDR3: TGCGCCAGCAGCCGTGCGGGAGGCTACCAAGAGACCCAGTACTTC.

The chain joins TRBV2 to TRBJ1-1, with D possibly being TRBD1 (5 bases). The germline V and J ends were trimmed by 6 bases and 3 bases, with 11 bases remaining between them. The CDR3 consists of 13 residues. Germline CDR1 reads SNHLY; CDR2 reads FYNNEI. In DNA form, the CDR3 reads TGTGCCAGCAGGGTAAGGGGAGACACTGAAGCTTTCTTT. It specifies CASRVRGDTEAFF.

This chain uses TRBV9 with TRBJ2-1; TRBD2 matches 8 bases. The trim removed 4 bases at V and 0 bases at J, leaving 6 bases unmatched. The CDR3 spans 16 residues. Germline V gene lookup returns CDR1 SGDLS and CDR2 YYNGEE. The chain's CDR3 is CASSFTSGGSYNEQFF. The CDR3 bases are TGTGCCAGCAGCTTTACTAGCGGAGGCTCCTACAATGAGCAGTTCTTC.

The chain has TRBV27 and TRBJ2-5; no clear D gene. The CDR3 has 11 amino acids. From germline, CDR1 is MNHEY and CDR2 SMNVEV (reference sequence). V dropped 5 bases and J dropped 6 bases, with 7 bases sitting between them. DNA of the CDR3: TGTGCCAGCAGTGACTGGAAGACCCAGTACTTC. Residues: CASSDWKTQYF.

In this sample, this clonotype turned up a few times. The genes are TRBV9 and TRBJ1-6; D unclear. The V end lost 3 bases, the J end lost 6 bases, and 10 bases lay between the germline ends. From germline, CDR1 is SGDLS and CDR2 YYNGEE. This CDR3 has 14 amino acids. The CDR3 DNA reads TGTGCCAGCAGCGCGGGCGGACTTAATTCACCCCTCCACTTT. This gives the protein CASSAGGLNSPLHF.

The chain couples TRBV28 to TRBJ2-4; 9 nucleotides match TRBD1. V lost 4 bases, J lost 9 bases, and 13 bases stayed unmatched. The CDR3 loop spans 16 amino acids. The germline CDR1 and CDR2 sequences are MDHEN and SYDVKM. The CDR3 region is CASSSIAGTGSSIQYF. Written as DNA, the CDR3 is TGTGCCAGCAGTTCAATAGCCGGGACAGGGAGTAGCATTCAGTACTTC. Looking up the rest from reference TRBV28 and TRBJ2-4 gives the full variable domain: DVKVTQSSRYLVKRTGEKVFLECVQDMDHENMFWYRQDPGLGLRLIYFSYDVKMKEKGDIPEGYSVSREKKERFSLILESASTNQTSMYLCASSSIAGTGSSIQYFGAGTRLSVL.

The chain has TRBV7-9 and TRBJ1-2; 12 positions agree with TRBD1. The CDR3 is 17 residues long. The V segment lost 5 bases and the J segment 3 bases; nucleotides outside the gene matches: 10. The germline CDR1 and CDR2 sequences are SEHNR and FQNEAQ (reference sequence). The CDR3 here is CASSPSLGQGADYGYTF. In DNA, the CDR3 is TGTGCCAGCAGCCCCTCCCTGGGACAGGGGGCCGACTATGGCTACACCTTC.

This sequence joins TRBV7-2 and TRBJ1-2; no firm D call. V lost 4 bases and J 5 bases, leaving 5 bases between the germline ends. This CDR3 comprises 11 residues. The V gene's germline CDR1 is SGHTA and CDR2 FQGNSA. The CDR3 region has the DNA TGTGCCAGCAGCTCAGCGTATGGCTACACCTTC. Encoded protein: CASSSAYGYTF.

The chain uses TRBV15 and TRBJ2-5; TRBD2 matches at 12 bases. Germline V gives CDR1 LNHNV, CDR2 YYDKDF (reference sequence). The CDR3 has 15 residues. V was clipped by 5 bases and J by 4 bases; unmatched bases: 5. This CDR3 is CATSGGLAGSETQYF. Written as DNA, the CDR3 is TGTGCCACCAGCGGAGGACTAGCGGGGTCAGAGACCCAGTACTTC.

This clonotype occurred a few times. This chain links TRBV14 with TRBJ1-2, with a tentative D call TRBD1 (5 bases). This CDR3 is 13 amino acids long. Germline V gene data show CDR1 as SGHDN and CDR2 as FVKESK. V shed 4 bases and J shed 5 bases, with 11 bases lying between them. The CDR3: CASSPRGLYGYTF. CDR3 bases: TGTGCCAGCAGCCCCCGGGGCCTGTATGGCTACACCTTC.

This clonotype was observed a handful of times. The gene calls are TRBV12-3 or TRBV12-4 and TRBJ1-1; D is perhaps TRBD1 (5 bases). The CDR3 extends over 12 amino acids. Trimming took off 5 bases at V and 8 bases at J, with 12 bases between the two ends. CDR3 protein: CASSNPKGEAFF. CDR3 DNA sequence: TGTGCCAGCAGTAACCCCAAGGGGGAAGCTTTCTTT.

This chain connects TRBV20-1 to TRBJ2-1; 8 bases are a match to TRBD1. The J call is doubtful: the DNA matches TRBJ2-7 better. This CDR3 has 13 amino acids. Germline V gene lookup returns CDR1 DFQATT and CDR2 SNEGSKA (reference sequence). The CDR3 region is CSAGTGSYNEQYF. The CDR3 DNA reads TGCAGTGCTGGGACAGGTTCCTACAATGAGCAGTACTTC.

V is TRBV5-1 and J is TRBJ2-4; 8 nucleotides align to TRBD2. The CDR3 is 16 residues long. Germline values: CDR1 SGHRS, CDR2 YFSETQ. The junction had 15 bases not matched to a gene; V was cut back by 0 bases and J by 13 bases. CDR3 nucleotides: TGCGCCAGCAGCTTGGGTAGCGGGGACCACTTTAATGAGCAGTACTTC. This codes for CASSLGSGDHFNEQYF.

This clonotype came up a few times. The rearrangement uses TRBV29-1 and TRBJ2-4, with 7 positions matching TRBD1. V lost 5 bases to trimming and J lost 6 bases; unmatched junction nucleotides: 10. CDR1 and CDR2 (germline): SQVTM, ANQGSEA. The CDR3 has 14 amino acids. As DNA, the CDR3 is TGCAGCGTTCGAGCTACAGGGGTAGGAAACATTCAGTACTTC. Its translation is CSVRATGVGNIQYF. Full variable domain (outside the CDR3, taken from reference TRBV29-1 and TRBJ2-4): SAVISQKPSRDICQRGTSLTIQCQVDSQVTMMFWYRQQPGQSLTLIATANQGSEATYESGFVIDKFPISRPNLTFSTLTVSNMSPEDSSIYLCSVRATGVGNIQYFGAGTRLSVL.

The V and J genes are TRBV6-1 and TRBJ2-5; 9 bases match TRBD2. The CDR3 consists of 13 residues. The junction had 0 bases not matched to a gene; V was cut back by 6 bases and J by 1 base. Germline CDR1 is MNHNS and CDR2 is SASEGT. CDR3 sequence: CASRAGGQETQYF. The CDR3 coding sequence is TGTGCCAGCAGAGCGGGGGGCCAAGAGACCCAGTACTTC.

This clonotype was seen once. V is TRBV24-1 and J is TRBJ2-3; 13 nucleotides align to TRBD2. Germline CDR1 is KGHDR and CDR2 is SFDVKD. CDR3 size: 18 residues. Trimming at V came to 6 bases and at J to 14 bases, leaving 22 bases not matched to a gene. DNA of the CDR3: TGTGCCACCAGTACCACCGGAACTAGCGGGAGGGGTCACAGATACGCGTATTTT. Its protein is CATSTTGTSGRGHRYAYF.

This clonotype was detected a few times. This rearrangement joins TRBV12-3 or TRBV12-4 to TRBJ2-7; no clear D gene. V lost 4 bases, J lost 2 bases, and 9 bases lay in between. The CDR3 length is 13 residues. The CDR3 DNA follows: TGTGCCAGCAGTTCCTCGGTGGCCTACGAGCAGTACTTC. Residues: CASSSSVAYEQYF.

J is TRBJ2-6 and V is TRBV5-6, with D perhaps matching TRBD2 (5 bases). Between the trimmed V and J ends, which lost 5 bases and 1 base, there was a span of 19 bases. Germline lookup yields CDR1 SGHDT and CDR2 YYEEEE. The CDR3 has 18 amino acids. The CDR3 nucleotides read TGTGCCAGCAGTCTGCCGGGCCTCGGGATGTCTGGGGCCAACGTCCTGACTTTC. Its translation is CASSLPGLGMSGANVLTF.

This chain uses TRBV6-5 with TRBJ2-5; perhaps TRBD1 as D (6 bases). The ends were cut back, 2 bases at V and 5 bases at J, with 12 bases in the middle. Per germline, CDR1 MNHEY and CDR2 SVGAGI. CDR3 length: 14 residues. The chain's CDR3 is CASSYPGAAETQYF. CDR3 in DNA: TGTGCCAGCAGTTACCCAGGGGCTGCGGAGACCCAGTACTTC.

V and J are TRBV30 and TRBJ1-4, with D unclear. The germline V gene encodes CDR1 GTSNPN and CDR2 SVGIG (reference sequence). Deletions cut 4 bases from V and 8 bases from J, with 14 bases between. This CDR3 region has 13 residues. CDR3 bases: TGTGCCTGGACCTCTCTCATGGGCGAAAAACTGTTTTTT. This sequence encodes CAWTSLMGEKLFF.

The chain joins TRBV9 to TRBJ2-1, with a possible D match to TRBD1 (6 bases). Trimming removed 4 bases at V and 10 bases at J, with 15 bases between. Looked up from germline, CDR1 is SGDLS and CDR2 is YYNGEE. CDR3 length equals 13 residues. The CDR3 loop is CASSTLGGWEQFF. CDR3 nucleotides: TGTGCCAGCAGCACCCTAGGGGGTTGGGAGCAGTTCTTC. Using reference TRBV9 and TRBJ2-1 for the parts outside the CDR3, the full variable domain is DSGVTQTPKHLITATGQRVTLRCSPRSGDLSVYWYQQSLDQGLQFLIQYYNGEERAKGNILERFSAQQFPDLHSELNLSSLELGDSALYFCASSTLGGWEQFFGPGTRLTVL.

This clonotype appeared a few times. This chain connects TRBV7-2 to TRBJ2-3; perhaps TRBD2 as D (5 bases). V was clipped by 6 bases and J by 14 bases, with 27 bases between them. CDR1 is SGHTA and CDR2 is FQGNSA in the germline V gene. This CDR3 spans 15 amino acids. Here the CDR3 DNA reads TGTGCCAGCAGTTCCTCGCTAGCCCCTCGCAGATACGCGTATTTT. It is translated as CASSSSLAPRRYAYF. Based on the CDR3 plus reference TRBV7-2 and TRBJ2-3, the full variable domain is GAGVSQSPSNKVTEKGKDVELRCDPISGHTALYWYRQSLGQGLEFLIYFQGNSAPDKSGLPSDRFSAERTGGSVSTLTIQRTQQEDSAVYLCASSSSLAPRRYAYFGPGTRLTVL.